The 22 T cell receptor beta chains in this list originate from one sample, sequenced in a study of tumor and adjacent non-tumor tissue in lung cancer. This sample's RNA came from whole unsorted tissue. Distant lung tissue was collected more than 3 cm away from the tumor edge. TCRbeta libraries were built with three rounds of nested PCR, modified from ARM-PCR. TCRdb recomputed calls from the multiplex PCR reads with MiXCR, one row per CDR3 protein. The sample yields roughly 74,000 distinct CDR3 sequences, 76% seen once. The sample taken for sequencing was distant non-tumor lung tissue. These receptors were obtained from a man in his 70s with non-small cell lung cancer.

Details on this clonotype: Germline and junction disagree at one end, which may indicate a read error. The V call is TRBV30, the J call TRBJ1-2; possibly TRBD1 for D (6 bases). CDR1 and CDR2 from the germline V gene are GTSNPN and SVGIG (reference sequence). The CDR3 contains 14 residues. CDR3 protein: CALSGHRAKEGYIF. The CDR3 DNA follows: TGTGCCTTGAGTGGGCACAGGGCTAAGGAGGGCTACATCTTC.

In regard to this clonotype: At one end, the junction sequence differs from germline, possibly due to a read error. V usage is TRBV29-1 and J usage is TRBJ2-1; D is possibly TRBD2 (5 bases). Germline V gene data show CDR1 as SQVTM and CDR2 as ANQGSEA. This CDR3 is 14 amino acids long. The CDR3 coding sequence is TGCAGCGCTATGGGGAGAGGCACAAACAATAAGCAGTTCTTC. It yields the protein CSAMGRGTNNKQFF.

Points on this clonotype: The germline gene is not matched at one end of the junction; a read error may be the cause. The CDR3 sequence is CARSQFPAGSGNTIYF. For the CDR3, the DNA is TGTGCCAGATCACAATTCCCGGCGGGTTCTGGAAACACCATATATTTT. V and J are TRBV18 and TRBJ1-3; D gene unclear. CDR1 is KGHSH and CDR2 is LQKENI in the germline V gene. This CDR3 is built from 16 residues. Supplemented by reference TRBV18 and TRBJ1-3, the full variable domain reads NAGVMQNPRHLVRRRGQEARLRCSPMKGHSHVYWYRQLPEEGLKFMVYLQKENIIDESGMPKERFSAEFPKEGPSILRIQQVVRGDSAAYFCARSQFPAGSGNTIYFGEGSWLTVV.

In this sample, this clonotype turned up a few times. The chain has TRBV7-9 and TRBJ2-2, with a weak D call TRBD2 (6 bases). Trimming took 5 bases from V and 5 from J, leaving 21 bases between them. The CDR3 loop spans 17 amino acids. Germline lookup yields CDR1 SEHNR and CDR2 FQNEAQ (reference sequence). The CDR3 spells CASSRTSRGLGTGELFF. CDR3 nucleotides: TGTGCCAGCAGCCGAACCTCAAGGGGACTTGGGACCGGGGAGCTGTTTTTT.

To note about this clonotype: Compared with germline, one end of the junction differs, possibly owing to a read error. The rearrangement joins TRBV6-6 to TRBJ2-2, with 8 bases identical to TRBD1. The germline V gene encodes CDR1 MNHNY and CDR2 SVGAGI (reference sequence). The CDR3 consists of 13 residues. Here the CDR3 DNA reads TGTGCCAGCAGAGACAGGGGTATCGGGGTGCTGTTTTTT. Translation: CASRDRGIGVLFF.

A note on this clonotype: The junction differs from germline at one of its ends, possibly a read error. The V and J genes are TRBV29-1 and TRBJ2-3; the D is unclear. The V gene's germline CDR1 is SQVTM and CDR2 ANQGSEA. The CDR3 covers 13 residues. CDR3 sequence reads: CRVTGQGTDTQYF. Written as DNA, the CDR3 is TGTAGGGTTACTGGGCAGGGCACAGATACGCAGTATTTT.

This clonotype came up a few times. The CDR3 ends on some other residue instead of the conserved phenylalanine or tryptophan, so this is likely a read error. The chain recombines TRBV11-3 with TRBJ1-1; 7 bases fit TRBD1. This CDR3 spans 16 amino acids. The germline V gene encodes CDR1 SGHNT and CDR2 YENEEA. For the CDR3, the DNA is TGTGCCAGGAGCTTCCGGGACAGAACCCTGAACACTGGAGCTTTCTGT. Translated, it gives CARSFRDRTLNTGAFC.

On this clonotype: The CDR3 does not end in the conserved phenylalanine or tryptophan, so this is likely a read error. The rearrangement links TRBV6-1 to TRBJ1-5, with 10 bases fitting TRBD1. TRBJ2-3 matches the DNA end more closely, so the J call is doubtful. Per germline, CDR1 MNHNS and CDR2 SASEGT. CDR3 size: 15 residues. The CDR3: CASSDETGGLQPQYI. The CDR3 region has the DNA TGTGCCAGCAGTGACGAGACAGGGGGCCTTCAGCCCCAGTATATT.

The DNA for the CDR3 is TGTGCCAGCAGCTTAGATGGGATTGACCAAGAGACCCAGTACTTC. It specifies CASSLDGIDQETQYF. This sequence joins TRBV7-2 and TRBJ2-5; D call uncertain. This CDR3 comprises 15 residues. Between the trimmed V and J ends, which lost 1 base and 0 bases, there was a span of 9 bases. Germline V gene data show CDR1 as SGHTA and CDR2 as FQGNSA. The variable domain in full, with the rest retrieved from reference TRBV7-2 and TRBJ2-5, is GAGVSQSPSNKVTEKGKDVELRCDPISGHTALYWYRQSLGQGLEFLIYFQGNSAPDKSGLPSDRFSAERTGGSVSTLTIQRTQQEDSAVYLCASSLDGIDQETQYFGPGTRLLVL.

This clonotype came up a few times. One junction end disagrees with the germline gene, perhaps due to a read error. The rearrangement joins TRBV5-5 to TRBJ1-1; 12 bases fit TRBD1. Germline V gene lookup returns CDR1 SGHKS and CDR2 YYEKEE (reference sequence). The CDR3 length is 18 residues. CDR3 in DNA: TGTGTCAGCAGTTACAAGCCGGGACAGGGGGCGGGTATGACTGAAACTTTCTTT. It is translated as CVSSYKPGQGAGMTETFF.

Of note for this clonotype: A much larger clone lies one base from this, so it may be a read error. The chain is built from TRBV6-5 and TRBJ2-7; D is unclear. The CDR3 loop spans 13 amino acids. Germline CDR1 and CDR2: MNHEY and SVGAGI. In nucleotides, the CDR3 is TGTGCCTGCAGTTACCCTCCCATCTACGAGCAGTACTTC. This sequence encodes CACSYPPIYEQYF.

In the case of this clonotype: One end of the junction varies from germline; a read error may be responsible. The rearrangement links TRBV29-1 to TRBJ1-2; no clear D. CDR3 length: 16 residues. The V gene's germline CDR1 is SQVTM and CDR2 ANQGSEA. The CDR3, as DNA: TGTAGCATCGTCCCCTATCAATCCTCGGGAGAAGATGGCTACACCTTC. It encodes CSIVPYQSSGEDGYTF.

This clonotype was recorded a few times. This sequence may be a read error, since a much larger clone differs from it by one base. The chain carries TRBV6-2 or TRBV6-3 and TRBJ2-1; D is unclear. Trimming removed 2 bases at V and 10 bases at J, with 9 bases between. CDR3 length: 12 amino acids. CDR1 MNHEY and CDR2 SVGEGT come from the germline V gene. The CDR3: CASSYTPKEQFF. Written as DNA, the CDR3 is TGTGCCAGCAGTTACACGCCGAAAGAGCAGTTCTTC.

In regard to this clonotype: A read error may explain this, as a much larger clone is one base away. This sequence joins TRBV12-3 or TRBV12-4 and TRBJ1-1; D is possibly TRBD1 (6 bases). This CDR3 has 13 residues. This CDR3 is CVSSLRGLTEAFF. The CDR3 nucleotides read TGTGTCAGCAGTTTACGGGGGCTGACTGAAGCTTTCTTT.

The chain uses TRBV29-1 and TRBJ2-7; 10 bases fit TRBD2. Losses at the gene ends were 6 bases for V and 7 bases for J; bases not matched to a gene: 9. Germline CDR1 is SQVTM and CDR2 is ANQGSEA. The CDR3 extends over 13 amino acids. This CDR3 reads CSVWTSGAGEQYF. As DNA, the CDR3 is TGCAGCGTATGGACTAGCGGAGCCGGGGAGCAGTACTTC.

A note on this clonotype: Germline and junction disagree at one end, which may indicate a read error. The gene calls are TRBV11-2 and TRBJ2-2, with D perhaps matching TRBD1 or TRBD2 (5 bases each). Germline V CDR1 and CDR2: SGHAT, FQNNGV. The CDR3 is 16 amino acids. The CDR3 region is CASSLVGTRVARELFF. The CDR3 coding sequence is TGTGCCAGCAGTTTAGTGGGCACAAGGGTTGCCAGGGAGCTGTTCTTT.

As regards this clonotype: Its ends do not fully match the called genes, so a read error is possible. The gene calls are TRBV28 and TRBJ2-7; 11 positions agree with TRBD2. This CDR3 is built from 15 residues. Per the germline V gene, CDR1 is MDHEN and CDR2 is SYDVKM. Written as DNA, the CDR3 is TGTGCCAGAAGTCTATTAGCGGGAGGGCCGGGCGAGCAGCACTTC. It encodes CARSLLAGGPGEQHF.

This clonotype was counted between two and nine times. A much larger clone differs by one base, so this may be a read error. The DNA of the CDR3 is TGCGCCATCAGCCAAGCGATGGTAGCGGGGGCTCTCTACGAGCAGTACTTC. The encoded protein is CAISQAMVAGALYEQYF. The chain couples TRBV4-1 to TRBJ2-7; 9 positions agree with TRBD2. There are 17 residues in the CDR3. Germline values: CDR1 MGHRA, CDR2 YSYEKL.

Note on this clonotype: Likely a read error: the CDR3 ends without its conserved phenylalanine or tryptophan. V is TRBV4-1 and J is TRBJ2-7; 7 positions match TRBD2. J lost 4 bases, V lost 2 bases, and 14 bases had no gene match. This CDR3 is 17 amino acids long. The V gene's germline CDR1 is MGHRA and CDR2 YSYEKL. This CDR3 is CASSQPMGGGFTYEQYS. The CDR3 DNA is TGCGCCAGCAGCCAACCGATGGGGGGAGGGTTTACTTACGAGCAGTACTCC.

The table lists this clonotype with a few counts. The J gene is TRBJ2-5, the V gene TRBV20-1; D uncertain. Germline CDR1 is DFQATT and CDR2 is SNEGSKA (reference sequence). Trimming stripped 3 bases from V and 5 bases from J, with 4 bases between. This CDR3 region has 10 residues. The CDR3 DNA is TGCAGTGCTAGGTTCGAGACCCAGTACTTC. As protein: CSARFETQYF.

Concerning this clonotype itself: This may come from a read error, since a much larger clone is one base off. The chain combines TRBV28 with TRBJ1-1, with 9 positions matching TRBD1. Germline CDR1 is MDHEN and CDR2 is SYDVKM. The CDR3 runs 14 residues. Here the CDR3 reads CASRTGGMNTEVFF. CDR3 DNA: TGTGCCAGCAGAACAGGGGGCATGAACACTGAAGTTTTCTTT.

Within the sample, this clonotype is large (0.1 to 1%). Here the CDR3 reads CASSPSGGGNNEQFF. The CDR3, as DNA: TGTGCCAGCAGCCCCTCCGGGGGCGGAAACAATGAGCAGTTCTTC. The V call is TRBV7-9, the J call TRBJ2-1; D may be TRBD1 or TRBD2 (6 bases each). Germline V gene sequence: CDR1 SEHNR, CDR2 FQNEAQ (reference sequence). CDR3 length equals 15 residues. V lost 5 bases, J lost 5 bases, and 16 bases lay in between.